This entry lists 25 T cell receptor beta chains sequenced from one sample in a study of blood T cell repertoires in COVID-19 (dated by TCRdb to the early 2020s). Receptor libraries were prepared by the immunoSEQ multiplex PCR assay. In TCRdb, the immuneACCESS table is reduced to in-frame sequences with V and J assigned. These tables do not hold every clone; where another copy was compared, an unresolved V gene accounts for under half, and the others remain unexplained. Counted in this sample were about 230,000 clones; around 80% of them appeared once. Around 2.4% of the sample lies in the top ten. The sample consisted of peripheral blood. The source is a man aged 35 to 55 who had recovered from COVID-19.

This clone was seen only a few times. This chain uses TRBV9 with TRBJ2-3; 10 positions match TRBD2. The CDR3 has 15 amino acids. Germline lookup yields CDR1 SGDLS and CDR2 YYNGEE. The V and J ends lost 4 bases and 1 base, in that order; junction bases with no gene match: 3. The CDR3 region is CASSTLAGGTDTQYF. CDR3 DNA: TGTGCCAGCAGCACCCTAGCGGGGGGCACAGATACGCAGTATTTT.

V is TRBV19 and J is TRBJ1-2; no definite D call. The ends were cut back, 3 bases at V and 5 bases at J, with 7 bases in the middle. The germline CDR1 and CDR2 sequences are LNHDA and SQIVND (reference sequence). This CDR3 has 12 residues. CDR3 DNA: TGTGCCAGTAGTATCTCCGGGTATGGCTACACCTTC. It specifies CASSISGYGYTF.

This clone has a single count. The CDR3 spells CASSYFPPGQGNTDTQYF. The CDR3 nucleotides read TGTGCCAGCAGTTACTTTCCGCCGGGACAGGGTAACACAGATACGCAGTATTTT. The V gene is TRBV6-2 or TRBV6-3, the J gene TRBJ2-3; 9 positions match TRBD1. CDR3 size: 18 residues. The V and J ends lost 1 base and 2 bases, in that order; junction bases with no gene match: 10. Germline lookup yields CDR1 MNHEY and CDR2 SVGEGT.

V is TRBV2 and J is TRBJ2-5; TRBD2 agrees at 7 bases. The germline CDR1 and CDR2 sequences are SNHLY and FYNNEI. CDR3 size: 14 residues. J was trimmed by 0 bases and V by 7 bases; bases with no gene match: 5. CDR3 sequence: CASNPGRHQETQYF. As DNA, the CDR3 is TGTGCCAGCAATCCCGGGAGGCACCAAGAGACCCAGTACTTC. The variable domain in full, with the rest retrieved from reference TRBV2 and TRBJ2-5, is EPEVTQTPSHQVTQMGQEVILRCVPISNHLYFYWYRQILGQKVEFLVSFYNNEISEKSEIFDDQFSVERPDGSNFTLKIRSTKLEDSAMYFCASNPGRHQETQYFGPGTRLLVL.

The V and J genes are TRBV5-1 and TRBJ2-2; D might be TRBD1 (5 bases). Trimming stripped 5 bases from V and 2 bases from J, with 13 bases between. Germline lookup yields CDR1 SGHRS and CDR2 YFSETQ. The CDR3 spans 15 residues. The CDR3 loop reads CASSIQELNTGELFF. CDR3 DNA sequence: TGCGCCAGCAGTATACAGGAGCTTAACACCGGGGAGCTGTTTTTT.

The chain uses TRBV10-2 and TRBJ2-3, with TRBD2 matching 8 bases. Germline V gene sequence: CDR1 WSHSY, CDR2 SAAADI. Trimming removed 6 bases from V and 1 base from J; junction bases left unmatched: 6. The CDR3 extends over 15 amino acids. The CDR3 nucleotides are TGCGCCAGCAGCGATTACGGGGGGGGCACAGATACGCAGTATTTT. It is translated as CASSDYGGGTDTQYF.

A single count supports this clone. This chain connects TRBV7-2 to TRBJ1-6; no definite D call. Trimming removed 2 bases from V and 0 bases from J, with 11 bases in between. Germline V gene lookup returns CDR1 SGHTA and CDR2 FQGNSA. The CDR3 is 17 amino acids. The CDR3 loop reads CASSLNHGSSYNSPLHF. CDR3 DNA sequence: TGTGCCAGCAGCTTAAATCACGGTAGCTCCTATAATTCACCCCTCCACTTT.

J is TRBJ1-5 and V is TRBV5-4; D is perhaps TRBD1 (5 bases). Per the germline V gene, CDR1 is SGHNT and CDR2 is YYREEE (reference sequence). With 4 bases removed from V and 5 bases from J, the gap between germline ends came to 19 bases. The CDR3 loop spans 16 amino acids. CDR3 sequence: CASSSNPGTWDQPQHF. The CDR3 DNA follows: TGTGCCAGCAGCAGTAACCCCGGGACTTGGGATCAGCCCCAGCATTTT. The entire variable domain, with the rest obtained from reference TRBV5-4 and TRBJ1-5, is as follows: ETGVTQSPTHLIKTRGQQVTLRCSSQSGHNTVSWYQQALGQGPQFIFQYYREEENGRGNFPPRFSGLQFPNYSSELNVNALELDDSALYLCASSSNPGTWDQPQHFGDGTRLSIL.

This chain connects TRBV7-9 to TRBJ2-3; 8 nucleotides agree with TRBD2. V lost 5 bases to trimming and J lost 2 bases; unmatched junction nucleotides: 6. Germline CDR1 reads SEHNR; CDR2 reads FQNEAQ (reference sequence). This CDR3 region has 15 residues. The CDR3 loop reads CASSPPGGNTDTQYF. Here the CDR3 DNA reads TGTGCCAGCAGCCCGCCGGGGGGGAACACAGATACGCAGTATTTT. Together with reference TRBV7-9 and TRBJ2-3, the CDR3 gives the full variable domain: DTGVSQNPRHKITKRGQNVTFRCDPISEHNRLYWYRQTLGQGPEFLTYFQNEAQLEKSRLLSDRFSAERPKGSFSTLEIQRTEQGDSAMYLCASSPPGGNTDTQYFGPGTRLTVL.

This clone was seen repeatedly, ten times or more. The J gene is TRBJ1-6, the V gene TRBV7-2; D is unresolved. The germline V gene encodes CDR1 SGHTA and CDR2 FQGNSA. V was cut by 1 base and J by 4 bases, with 5 bases left in between. This CDR3 comprises 14 residues. As DNA, the CDR3 is TGTGCCAGCAGCTTAGTAGCATATAATTCACCCCTCCACTTT. This encodes CASSLVAYNSPLHF. Using reference TRBV7-2 and TRBJ1-6 for the parts outside the CDR3, the full variable domain is GAGVSQSPSNKVTEKGKDVELRCDPISGHTALYWYRQSLGQGLEFLIYFQGNSAPDKSGLPSDRFSAERTGGSVSTLTIQRTQQEDSAVYLCASSLVAYNSPLHFGNGTRLTVT.

The rearrangement links TRBV6-2 or TRBV6-3 to TRBJ2-2, with a weak D call TRBD1 (5 bases). Per the germline V gene, CDR1 is MNHEY and CDR2 is SVGEGT. The CDR3 has 16 amino acids. V lost 2 bases, J lost 2 bases, and 12 bases lay in between. The CDR3 protein is CASSYPPRDNTGELFF. Here the CDR3 DNA reads TGTGCCAGCAGTTACCCACCCAGGGATAACACCGGGGAGCTGTTTTTT.

The rearrangement links TRBV7-2 to TRBJ2-7; 9 nucleotides align to TRBD1. The length of the CDR3 is 14 residues. Per the germline V gene, CDR1 is SGHTA and CDR2 is FQGNSA. V trimming: 3 bases; J trimming: 5 bases; junction bases outside the gene matches: 5. The CDR3, as DNA: TGTGCCAGCAGCTTTTGGGACAGGGAAAACGAGCAGTACTTC. It yields the protein CASSFWDRENEQYF.

The chain employs TRBV9 and TRBJ2-7, with D perhaps matching TRBD2 (6 bases). V was shortened by 0 bases and J by 2 bases, with 15 bases between the two germline ends. Germline V gene data show CDR1 as SGDLS and CDR2 as YYNGEE. The length of the CDR3 is 16 residues. CDR3 bases: TGTGCCAGCAGCGTAGGTCAGGGCGGGGTACCCTACGAGCAGTACTTC. It is translated as CASSVGQGGVPYEQYF.

The J gene is TRBJ1-4, the V gene TRBV28; D is unclear. CDR1 and CDR2 from the germline V gene are MDHEN and SYDVKM. The CDR3 loop spans 14 amino acids. V was shortened by 6 bases and J by 2 bases, with 10 bases between the two germline ends. Here the CDR3 DNA reads TGTGCCAGCAGGGAGGGAGGGACTAATGAAAAACTGTTTTTT. Translation gives CASREGGTNEKLFF.

The rearrangement joins TRBV4-1 to TRBJ2-5; TRBD1 aligns across 9 bases. Germline V gives CDR1 MGHRA, CDR2 YSYEKL. Trimming cost V 0 bases and J 5 bases; bases outside gene matches: 7. The CDR3 loop spans 16 amino acids. CDR3: CASSQDDRGAWETQYF. In DNA, the CDR3 is TGCGCCAGCAGCCAAGACGACAGGGGGGCCTGGGAGACCCAGTACTTC.

This chain uses TRBV11-3 with TRBJ2-1; tentative D call: TRBD2 (5 bases). CDR1 and CDR2 from the germline V gene are SGHNT and YENEEA. The CDR3 length is 15 residues. Trimming took off 1 base at V and 2 bases at J, with 9 bases between the two ends. The CDR3 bases are TGTGCCAGCAGCTTAGTCCCCGGGGCCTACAATGAGCAGTTCTTC. It translates to CASSLVPGAYNEQFF.

The chain joins TRBV5-4 to TRBJ1-2, with 8 bases aligning to TRBD1. V lost 5 bases to trimming and J lost 8 bases; unmatched junction nucleotides: 8. Per germline, CDR1 SGHNT and CDR2 YYREEE (reference sequence). The CDR3 covers 13 residues. In DNA, the CDR3 is TGTGCCAGCAGTTGGTGGACAGGGATCGGCTACACCTTC. The encoded protein is CASSWWTGIGYTF.

The chain joins TRBV6-5 to TRBJ2-3; TRBD2 might be the D (6 bases). CDR1 and CDR2 (germline): MNHEY, SVGAGI. Trimming stripped 6 bases from V and 2 bases from J, with 9 bases between. The CDR3 contains 13 residues. The CDR3 nucleotides are TGTGCCAGCAGAGGGGACTTCACAGATACGCAGTATTTT. Protein sequence: CASRGDFTDTQYF.

The chain couples TRBV5-4 to TRBJ2-3; 9 nucleotides match TRBD2. Germline V gene data show CDR1 as SGHNT and CDR2 as YYREEE (reference sequence). Trimming at V came to 4 bases and at J to 0 bases, leaving 9 bases not matched to a gene. The CDR3 is made up of 17 amino acids. CDR3 sequence (DNA): TGTGCCAGCAGCCTCCGGACTAGCGCAACTAGCACAGATACGCAGTATTTT. It specifies CASSLRTSATSTDTQYF. The full variable domain, in which reference TRBV5-4 and TRBJ2-3 provide the parts outside the CDR3, is ETGVTQSPTHLIKTRGQQVTLRCSSQSGHNTVSWYQQALGQGPQFIFQYYREEENGRGNFPPRFSGLQFPNYSSELNVNALELDDSALYLCASSLRTSATSTDTQYFGPGTRLTVL.

The genes are TRBV7-2 and TRBJ2-2, with 9 bases identical to TRBD2. With 3 bases clipped from V and 6 bases from J, the junction kept 5 bases outside the gene matches. The CDR3 has 15 amino acids. Per the germline V gene, CDR1 is SGHTA and CDR2 is FQGNSA. CDR3 region: CASSLAGGHAGELFF. CDR3 nucleotides: TGTGCCAGCAGCTTGGCGGGGGGGCACGCCGGGGAGCTGTTTTTT.

This clone counts as medium-sized. The chain uses TRBV11-2 and TRBJ2-1, with 9 bases matching TRBD2. The V gene end was trimmed by 2 bases and the J gene end by 7 bases; junction bases not matched to a gene: 12. CDR1 and CDR2 (germline): SGHAT, FQNNGV. The CDR3 totals 17 residues. The CDR3 loop is CASSLRFRAGGQNEQFF. For the CDR3, the DNA is TGTGCCAGCAGCTTAAGGTTTCGGGCGGGGGGGCAGAATGAGCAGTTCTTC.

This chain joins TRBV7-2 and TRBJ2-5; D is possibly TRBD2 (5 bases). Germline CDR1 reads SGHTA; CDR2 reads FQGNSA. The germline V and J ends were trimmed by 2 bases and 4 bases, with 11 bases remaining between them. This CDR3 is built from 14 residues. This chain's CDR3 is CASSLFGESETQYF. Written as DNA, the CDR3 is TGTGCCAGCAGCTTATTCGGGGAGTCAGAGACCCAGTACTTC.

V is TRBV27 and J is TRBJ1-1; D not certain. The V gene's germline CDR1 is MNHEY and CDR2 SMNVEV (reference sequence). Trimming pared 6 bases from V and 4 bases from J, leaving 15 bases between. The CDR3 extends over 14 amino acids. The CDR3 is CASSRTPFSTEAFF. The CDR3 bases are TGTGCCAGCAGCCGAACCCCTTTTAGCACTGAAGCTTTCTTT.

This chain uses TRBV6-4 with TRBJ2-1, with D maybe TRBD1 (5 bases). The germline V gene encodes CDR1 MRHNA and CDR2 SNTAGT. This CDR3 contains 16 residues. V shed 0 bases and J shed 7 bases, with 16 bases lying between them. CDR3 coding DNA: TGTGCCAGCAGTGACTCGGGGCAGGGCTCGGGTAATGAGCAGTTCTTC. Translation gives CASSDSGQGSGNEQFF.

CDR3 protein: CATSTTGGYEQYF. For the CDR3, the DNA is TGTGCCACCAGCACGACAGGGGGCTACGAGCAGTACTTC. The rearrangement uses TRBV15 and TRBJ2-7; 9 bases fit TRBD1. The junction had 1 base not matched to a gene; V was cut back by 4 bases and J by 3 bases. Germline CDR1 LNHNV, CDR2 YYDKDF (reference sequence). There are 13 residues in the CDR3.